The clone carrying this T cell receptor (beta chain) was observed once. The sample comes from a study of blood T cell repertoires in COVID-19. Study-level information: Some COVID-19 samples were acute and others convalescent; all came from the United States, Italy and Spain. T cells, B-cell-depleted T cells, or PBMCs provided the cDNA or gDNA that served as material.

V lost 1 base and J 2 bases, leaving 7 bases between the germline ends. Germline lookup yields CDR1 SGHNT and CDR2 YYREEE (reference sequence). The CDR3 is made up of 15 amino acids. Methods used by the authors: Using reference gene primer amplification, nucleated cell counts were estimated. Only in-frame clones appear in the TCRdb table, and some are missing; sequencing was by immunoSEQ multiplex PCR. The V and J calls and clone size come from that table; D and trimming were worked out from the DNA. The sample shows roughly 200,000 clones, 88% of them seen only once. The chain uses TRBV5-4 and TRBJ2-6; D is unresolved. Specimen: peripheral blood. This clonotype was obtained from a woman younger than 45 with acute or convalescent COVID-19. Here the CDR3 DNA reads TGTGCCAGCAGCTTGTATCTAGCTGGGGCCAACGTCCTGACTTTC. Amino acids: CASSLYLAGANVLTF.